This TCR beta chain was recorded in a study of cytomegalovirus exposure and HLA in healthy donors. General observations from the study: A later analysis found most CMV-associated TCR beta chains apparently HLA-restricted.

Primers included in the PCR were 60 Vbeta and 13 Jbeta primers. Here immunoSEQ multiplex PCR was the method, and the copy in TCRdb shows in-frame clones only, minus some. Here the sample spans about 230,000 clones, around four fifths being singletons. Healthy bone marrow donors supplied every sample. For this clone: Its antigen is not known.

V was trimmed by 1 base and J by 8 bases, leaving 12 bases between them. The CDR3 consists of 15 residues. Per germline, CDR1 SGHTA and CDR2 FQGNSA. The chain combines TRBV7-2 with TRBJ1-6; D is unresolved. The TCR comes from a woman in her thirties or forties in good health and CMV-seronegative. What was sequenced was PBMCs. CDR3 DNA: TGTGCCAGCAGCTTAGGCGGGCTCTTGTATTCACCCCTCCACTTT. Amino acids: CASSLGGLLYSPLHF.